The 5 T cell receptor beta chains below were found in one sample sequenced in a study of CXCR3-negative and CXCR3-positive naive CD8 T cells. With UMI labels, 5' RACE was used to prepare the TRB cDNA libraries. After re-calling the 5' RACE reads, TCRdb lists one entry per CDR3 protein, DNA absent. The sample table sets out 50,000 to 65,000 distinct CDR3 sequences. The sequenced sample was naive CXCR3- CD8+ T cells from blood. Described subset: CD45RO-CCR7+CD27+CD95- naive CD8+ T cells lacking CXCR3 (TNR3-). The origin of the receptors is a human donor in good health. Some clones in this sample may be carry-over from other donors' samples.

V and J are TRBV25-1 and TRBJ2-1. This CDR3 region has 11 residues. CDR1 MGHDK and CDR2 SYGVNS come from the germline V gene. CDR3: CASSDDLKQFF.

V and J are TRBV27 and TRBJ1-1; absent DNA, TCRdb's TRBD1 call cannot be checked. CDR1 MNHEY and CDR2 SMNVEV come from the germline V gene (reference sequence). The CDR3 extends over 14 amino acids. This chain's CDR3 is CASRRSRANTEAFF.

By frequency, this clonotype is medium-sized. V and J are TRBV7-2 and TRBJ2-3. Germline values: CDR1 SGHTA, CDR2 FQGNSA. The CDR3 runs to 12 residues. The CDR3 protein is CASSLVRDTQYF.

The gene calls are TRBV7-9 and TRBJ2-7; as DNA is missing, the TRBD2 call by TCRdb cannot be tested. There are 19 residues in the CDR3. Germline-derived CDR1 and CDR2 are SEHNR and FQNEAQ (reference sequence). CDR3: CASSPAGGSFRLSSYEQYF. The complete variable domain, with remaining parts taken from reference TRBV7-9 and TRBJ2-7, reads DTGVSQNPRHKITKRGQNVTFRCDPISEHNRLYWYRQTLGQGPEFLTYFQNEAQLEKSRLLSDRFSAERPKGSFSTLEIQRTEQGDSAMYLCASSPAGGSFRLSSYEQYFGPGTRLTVT.

This sequence joins TRBV28 and TRBJ2-1; TCRdb's assignment of TRBD2 cannot be checked, as there is no DNA. This CDR3 comprises 14 residues. CDR1 is MDHEN and CDR2 is SYDVKM in the germline V gene. This CDR3 reads CASSLGTRRDEQFF. The whole variable domain, filled in from reference TRBV28 and TRBJ2-1, reads DVKVTQSSRYLVKRTGEKVFLECVQDMDHENMFWYRQDPGLGLRLIYFSYDVKMKEKGDIPEGYSVSREKKERFSLILESASTNQTSMYLCASSLGTRRDEQFFGPGTRLTVL.